Shown below are 23 T cell receptor beta chains from a single sample sequenced in a study of cytomegalovirus exposure and HLA in healthy donors. Primers included in the PCR were 60 Vbeta and 13 Jbeta primers. TCRdb's table, derived via immunoSEQ multiplex PCR, lists solely in-frame clones and lacks some. The sample lists around 200,000 clones, about 80% seen once, with around 2% in the top ten. Sequenced material: PBMCs. All receptors derive from a man aged 18 to 29 in good health and CMV-seronegative.

V gene TRBV7-9 combines with J gene TRBJ2-3; D gene uncertain. V dropped 2 bases and J dropped 5 bases, with 5 bases sitting between them. This CDR3 has 12 amino acids. Germline CDR1 and CDR2: SEHNR and FQNEAQ (reference sequence). DNA for the CDR3: TGTGCCAGCAGCTTATTTAGAGATACGCAGTATTTT. Protein sequence: CASSLFRDTQYF.

This clone was found a few times. The gene calls are TRBV5-6 and TRBJ2-3; tentative D call: TRBD1 (5 bases). The germline V and J ends were trimmed by 1 base and 1 base, with 13 bases remaining between them. CDR1 and CDR2 from the germline V gene are SGHDT and YYEEEE. The length of the CDR3 is 16 residues. CDR3 in DNA: TGTGCCAGCAGCTTGCCACAAGGGGAAGGCACAGATACGCAGTATTTT. Protein product: CASSLPQGEGTDTQYF.

The rearrangement joins TRBV14 to TRBJ1-2, with D perhaps matching TRBD1 (6 bases). The CDR3 consists of 14 residues. Germline V gene data show CDR1 as SGHDN and CDR2 as FVKESK. Trimming shortened V by 0 bases and J by 7 bases, and 12 bases separated the two germline ends. The CDR3, as DNA: TGTGCCAGCAGCCAAGATTGGGGGCTGTCTGGCTACACCTTC. This sequence encodes CASSQDWGLSGYTF.

V and J are TRBV10-3 and TRBJ1-2; perhaps TRBD1 as D (6 bases). The CDR3 runs 14 residues. Germline V gives CDR1 ENHRY, CDR2 SYGVKD. Trimming shortened V by 7 bases and J by 6 bases, and 18 bases separated the two germline ends. The CDR3 sequence is CAINGGPPSDGYTF. The CDR3 DNA sequence: TGTGCCATCAACGGGGGGCCCCCTTCGGATGGCTACACCTTC.

The V gene is TRBV11-3, the J gene TRBJ1-1; D gene unclear. The CDR3 totals 11 residues. Germline V gene data show CDR1 as SGHNT and CDR2 as YENEEA. V lost 4 bases to trimming and J lost 3 bases, with 3 bases between them. DNA for the CDR3: TGTGCCAGCAGCTCGGACACTGAAGCTTTCTTT. Protein product: CASSSDTEAFF.

Only a few counts were recorded for this clone. The V call is TRBV11-2, the J call TRBJ2-6, with D hard to call. The germline gives CDR1 SGHAT, CDR2 FQNNGV. The CDR3 consists of 15 residues. Deletions cut 2 bases from V and 2 bases from J, with 7 bases between. The CDR3, as DNA: TGTGCCAGCAGCTTACCAGAGGCTGGGGCCAACGTCCTGACTTTC. It yields the protein CASSLPEAGANVLTF.

The chain joins TRBV19 to TRBJ1-1; the D gene is possibly TRBD1 (5 bases). Trimming cost V 7 bases and J 4 bases, with 16 bases left between them. The CDR3 contains 14 residues. Germline values: CDR1 LNHDA, CDR2 SQIVND (reference sequence). The CDR3 nucleotides are TGTGCCAGTAATATCGGGGGGATAGGCACTGAAGCTTTCTTT. It is translated as CASNIGGIGTEAFF.

This rearrangement joins TRBV6-1 to TRBJ2-7, with D possibly matching TRBD1 (6 bases). V was trimmed by 5 bases and J by 2 bases, leaving 16 bases between them. CDR3 length equals 15 residues. CDR1 and CDR2 from the germline V gene are MNHNS and SASEGT. CDR3 bases: TGTGCCAGCAGTCATAATACCAGGGGCCCCTACGAGCAGTACTTC. Translating it yields CASSHNTRGPYEQYF.

V gene TRBV11-3 combines with J gene TRBJ2-5, with 7 bases lining up with TRBD2. V dropped 5 bases and J dropped 3; count of bases not matched to a gene: 9. Germline loops: CDR1 SGHNT, CDR2 YENEEA. This CDR3 is built from 15 residues. The CDR3 DNA is TGTGCCAGCAGCCCGCTCAGGACTAGAGAAGAGACCCAGTACTTC. This sequence encodes CASSPLRTREETQYF.

The gene calls are TRBV10-3 and TRBJ1-5, with unresolved D. This CDR3 is 13 amino acids long. The V end lost 4 bases, the J end lost 4 bases, and 8 bases lay between the germline ends. Germline CDR1 ENHRY, CDR2 SYGVKD. CDR3: CAISGATNQPQHF. CDR3 nucleotide sequence: TGTGCCATCAGTGGGGCAACAAATCAGCCCCAGCATTTT.

The chain combines TRBV9 with TRBJ2-2; 10 bases are shared with TRBD2. Germline-derived CDR1 and CDR2 are SGDLS and YYNGEE. The CDR3 sequence is 15 residues long. J was trimmed by 5 bases and V by 0 bases; bases with no gene match: 1. CDR3 in amino acids: CASSVEGLATGELFF. As DNA, the CDR3 is TGTGCCAGCAGCGTAGAGGGACTAGCGACCGGGGAGCTGTTTTTT.

The chain combines TRBV11-3 with TRBJ2-1, with 10 bases fitting TRBD2. The J segment lost 10 bases and the V segment lost 5 bases, leaving 14 bases of the junction unmatched. This CDR3 is 16 amino acids long. Germline-derived CDR1 and CDR2 are SGHNT and YENEEA. CDR3 in amino acids: CASSKGGSGGKSEQFF. The CDR3 DNA follows: TGTGCCAGCAGCAAAGGCGGTAGCGGGGGGAAATCGGAGCAGTTCTTC. The full variable domain, with the rest looked up from reference TRBV11-3 and TRBJ2-1, is EAGVVQSPRYKIIEKKQPVAFWCNPISGHNTLYWYLQNLGQGPELLIRYENEEAVDDSQLPKDRFSAERLKGVDSTLKIQPAELGDSAVYLCASSKGGSGGKSEQFFGPGTRLTVL.

The chain recombines TRBV9 with TRBJ2-3, with unresolved D. Trimming removed 3 bases at V and 7 bases at J, with 9 bases between. Germline-derived CDR1 and CDR2 are SGDLS and YYNGEE. The CDR3 covers 12 residues. CDR3 protein: CASSAPMNTQYF. The CDR3 coding sequence is TGTGCCAGCAGCGCTCCTATGAATACGCAGTATTTT.

This chain joins TRBV7-2 and TRBJ2-7, with a possible D match to TRBD2 (5 bases). Trimming shortened V by 1 base and J by 4 bases, and 11 bases separated the two germline ends. This CDR3 spans 14 amino acids. Germline V gene lookup returns CDR1 SGHTA and CDR2 FQGNSA. The DNA for the CDR3 is TGTGCCAGCAGCTTAGAGAGGGTTGGATACGAGCAGTACTTC. Translating it yields CASSLERVGYEQYF.

J is TRBJ1-1 and V is TRBV12-5; 8 bases align to TRBD1. CDR1 and CDR2 from the germline V gene are LGHNT and FRNRAP. Trimming cost V 4 bases and J 6 bases; bases outside gene matches: 7. The CDR3 consists of 14 residues. Here the CDR3 reads CASGSADRGAEAFF. In DNA form, the CDR3 reads TGTGCTAGTGGTTCAGCTGACAGGGGAGCTGAAGCTTTCTTT.

The J gene is TRBJ1-5, the V gene TRBV19, with 7 bases that match TRBD1. CDR1 and CDR2 from the germline V gene are LNHDA and SQIVND (reference sequence). The CDR3 consists of 18 residues. The V segment lost 1 base and the J segment 5 bases; nucleotides outside the gene matches: 14. The CDR3 nucleotides read TGTGCCAGTAGTATAGTCTACGCCGGACAGGAAGGGGATCAGCCCCAGCATTTT. As protein: CASSIVYAGQEGDQPQHF. The variable domain in full, with the rest retrieved from reference TRBV19 and TRBJ1-5, is DGGITQSPKYLFRKEGQNVTLSCEQNLNHDAMYWYRQDPGQGLRLIYYSQIVNDFQKGDIAEGYSVSREKKESFPLTVTSAQKNPTAFYLCASSIVYAGQEGDQPQHFGDGTRLSIL.

V usage is TRBV7-9 and J usage is TRBJ1-3; 8 positions agree with TRBD1. V was pared by 3 bases and J by 8 bases, with 12 bases of the junction left unmatched. Germline lookup yields CDR1 SEHNR and CDR2 FQNEAQ (reference sequence). The length of the CDR3 is 16 residues. CDR3 residues: CASSLDGQGGMDTIYF. The CDR3 nucleotides read TGTGCCAGCAGCTTGGATGGACAGGGCGGGATGGACACCATATATTTT.

The chain combines TRBV30 with TRBJ2-7, with 7 positions matching TRBD1. With V trimmed by 4 bases and J by 3 bases, 9 bases remained unmatched. The CDR3 is made up of 14 amino acids. Per the germline V gene, CDR1 is GTSNPN and CDR2 is SVGIG (reference sequence). As DNA, the CDR3 is TGTGCCTGGAACGTACAGGGGCAGGACTACGAGCAGTACTTC. Translated: CAWNVQGQDYEQYF.

This clone was recorded a few times. The chain is built from TRBV28 and TRBJ1-6; 7 bases are shared with TRBD1. The CDR3 is made up of 14 amino acids. The J segment lost 6 bases and the V segment lost 7 bases, leaving 6 bases of the junction unmatched. From germline, CDR1 is MDHEN and CDR2 SYDVKM. The CDR3: CASTSGQFNSPLHF. The CDR3 DNA reads as TGTGCCAGCACCTCGGGACAGTTTAATTCACCCCTCCACTTT.

V usage is TRBV28 and J usage is TRBJ2-2; tentatively, D is TRBD2 (6 bases). The CDR3 is made up of 16 amino acids. Trimming removed 1 base from V and 8 bases from J, with 17 bases in between. Germline assignment: CDR1 MDHEN and CDR2 SYDVKM. The CDR3 DNA sequence: TGTGCCAGCAGTTTATCACCGGGACTCAGCACTGGGGAGCTGTTTTTT. Protein: CASSLSPGLSTGELFF.

The chain carries TRBV7-6 and TRBJ2-7, with 13 bases lining up with TRBD2. The germline CDR1 and CDR2 sequences are SGHVS and FNYEAQ. V dropped 5 bases and J dropped 7; count of bases not matched to a gene: 8. The CDR3 spans 15 residues. This CDR3 is CASSQGTSGRGEQYF. In DNA, the CDR3 is TGTGCCAGCAGCCAAGGCACTAGCGGGAGGGGGGAGCAGTACTTC.

Concerning this clone: One junction end does not reproduce the germline sequence, and a read error may be involved. V is TRBV7-7 and J is TRBJ2-5, with TRBD2 matching over 13 bases. The CDR3 loop spans 16 amino acids. The V gene's germline CDR1 is SSHAT and CDR2 FNYEAQ (reference sequence). CDR3: CASSFRLAGGGETQYF. In DNA form, the CDR3 reads TGTGCTAGCAGTTTCCGACTAGCGGGGGGTGGAGAGACCCAGTACTTC.

The chain is built from TRBV19 and TRBJ2-1; D not certain. Trimming removed 2 bases at V and 8 bases at J, with 10 bases between. CDR3 length: 13 residues. The germline V gene has CDR1 LNHDA and CDR2 SQIVND (reference sequence). As DNA, the CDR3 is TGTGCCAGTAGTATATTCCTAGTTGATGAGCAGTTCTTC. It yields the protein CASSIFLVDEQFF.